This TCR beta chain came from a study of blood T cell dynamics during melanoma immunotherapy. Looking at the study overall: First-line therapy was either pembrolizumab or nivolumab with ipilimumab for metastatic melanoma.

Time point meaning: week 3, after first cycle of checkpoint inhibitor. This CDR3 has 16 residues. Germline V gives CDR1 SGHTA, CDR2 FQGNSA. Trimming took 5 bases from V and 8 from J; bases not matched to a gene: 14. TCRdb's copy holds only in-frame clones and misses some; the assay was immunoSEQ multiplex PCR. The sample has some 10,000 clones; over 80% are singletons. The sample in question was blood, obtained from a patient treated with checkpoint blockade. The J gene is TRBJ2-1, the V gene TRBV7-2, with 8 nucleotides matching TRBD1. The TCR was taken from a human donor with melanoma. CDR3 amino acids: CASSPPAGTGGDEQFF. The CDR3 DNA sequence: TGTGCCAGCAGCCCACCGGCGGGGACAGGAGGCGATGAGCAGTTCTTC. Full variable domain (rest looked up from reference TRBV7-2 and TRBJ2-1): GAGVSQSPSNKVTEKGKDVELRCDPISGHTALYWYRQSLGQGLEFLIYFQGNSAPDKSGLPSDRFSAERTGGSVSTLTIQRTQQEDSAVYLCASSPPAGTGGDEQFFGPGTRLTVL.